The entry below gives a single T cell receptor (beta chain) sequence along with its context. The entry originates in a study of blood T cell repertoires in COVID-19. About the study: Researchers got acute and convalescent COVID-19 samples from the United States, Italy and Spain.

V was shortened by 6 bases and J by 1 base, with 13 bases between the two germline ends. The CDR3 is 14 amino acids. Germline CDR1 MDHEN, CDR2 SYDVKM. Original methodology: Estimation of nucleated cell counts relied on the amplification of reference gene primers. The method was immunoSEQ multiplex PCR; TCRdb's version includes in-frame clones alone and lacks a portion of them. Clone size and the V and J calls come from that table; the DNA yielded D and trimming. The sample yields approximately 69,000 clones, approximately 75% seen once. The source of this sequence is a human donor in a cohort sampled during active COVID-19. The V call is TRBV28, the J call TRBJ2-7; D is perhaps TRBD1 (6 bases). The sequenced sample was peripheral blood. The CDR3 region is CASRPGVTSYEQYF. The DNA for the CDR3 is TGTGCCAGCAGGCCAGGGGTTACGTCCTACGAGCAGTACTTC.